This T cell receptor (beta chain) was found in a study of control samples from healthy donors and cancer patients. The germline V and J ends were trimmed by 4 bases and 0 bases, with 15 bases remaining between them. This CDR3 region has 16 residues. The V gene's germline CDR1 is SGDLS and CDR2 YYNGEE. Sequencing was performed with immunoSEQ multiplex PCR; in TCRdb, only in-frame clones are kept and a portion is missing. The profile shows some 150,000 clones, 90% to 95% of them singletons. The count of this clone is one. V and J are TRBV9 and TRBJ2-3; D tentatively fits TRBD1 or TRBD2 (5 bases each). Sequencing input: blood. This sequence originates from a man aged 35 to 55 in good health. The CDR3 DNA is TGTGCCAGCAGCCCCCTAGGGACGCTGAGCACAGATACGCAGTATTTT. It is translated as CASSPLGTLSTDTQYF.